These T cell receptor beta chains were read from a single sample in a study of cytomegalovirus exposure and HLA in healthy donors. Profiled with immunoSEQ multiplex PCR; TCRdb holds only in-frame clones, not every one. Counted here are 120,000 or so clones, around 78% occurring once; the ten biggest clones make up 6% to 8%. Sequences were obtained from PBMCs. The receptors shown here come from a woman aged 40 to 50 in good health and CMV-seronegative. Each CDR3 is given without its conserved first and last residue. The order of the fields is CDR3 length, V gene, CDR3 protein.

CDR3 length: 12
V gene: TRBV19
CDR3 protein: ASRPAGGNSPLH

CDR3 length: 12
V gene: TRBV5-4
CDR3 protein: ASSQREGTDTQY

CDR3 length: 12
V gene: TRBV5-6
CDR3 protein: ASSLGGWGTEAF

CDR3 length: 10
V gene: TRBV5-1
CDR3 protein: ASSSPGDEQY

CDR3 length: 12
V gene: TRBV29-1
CDR3 protein: SVGGQGVGYGYT

CDR3 length: 11
V gene: TRBV5-6
CDR3 protein: ASSSGTPGGYT

CDR3 length: 10
V gene: TRBV28
CDR3 protein: ASQEGGNTIY

CDR3 length: 17
V gene: TRBV5-1
CDR3 protein: ASSLRPVGGTDSGNTIY

CDR3 length: 14
V gene: TRBV28
CDR3 protein: ASSLGGGRYTDTQY

CDR3 length: 13
V gene: TRBV6-5
CDR3 protein: ASSIQPQLPSPLH

CDR3 length: 12
V gene: TRBV19
CDR3 protein: ASSVDRGRTEAF

CDR3 length: 13
V gene: TRBV5-1
CDR3 protein: ASSLAGGRDEKLF

CDR3 length: 13
V gene: TRBV9
CDR3 protein: ASSVVAGPNTEAF

CDR3 length: 12
V gene: TRBV13
CDR3 protein: ASSLLGRNYEQY

CDR3 length: 10
V gene: TRBV5-4
CDR3 protein: ASSGGGSKTF

CDR3 length: 11
V gene: TRBV7-9
CDR3 protein: ASSLGTASTQY

CDR3 length: 13
V gene: TRBV12-1
CDR3 protein: ASSPGLSGANVLT

CDR3 length: 13
V gene: TRBV14
CDR3 protein: ASSQKLARTYEQY

CDR3 length: 13
V gene: TRBV5-1
CDR3 protein: ASSLGPSGANGLT

CDR3 length: 13
V gene: TRBV19
CDR3 protein: ASSPGTGLNTEAF

CDR3 length: 12
V gene: TRBV5-1
CDR3 protein: ASRYGLAAYEQY

CDR3 length: 10
V gene: TRBV18
CDR3 protein: ASSPTGDTQY